This T cell receptor (beta chain) emerged from a study of regulatory T cells in long-lasting Graves disease. Germline loops: CDR1 MNHNS, CDR2 SASEGT. This CDR3 is 15 amino acids long. Time point specified: newly diagnosed GD, antithyroid drugs for less than 3 months. From PBMCs, RNA was extracted and then used to make the TCR library. Construction of TCR beta libraries relied on iRepertoire HTBI primers and on Arm-PCR targeting CDR3 regions. TCRdb re-analysed the multiplex PCR reads in MiXCR, keeping a single row per CDR3 protein. The repertoire includes 400,000 to 550,000 distinct CDR3 sequences, around 15% of them detected once, and 20% to 25% sits in the top ten. This clonotype has just a few counts. One end of the junction does not line up with germline, which may come from a read error. This sample also appeared in a second study, on T cells in Graves' hyperthyroidism and ophthalmopathy. This second report adds: The primer set for the first-round RT-PCR of the TCR CDR3 was HTBI.

This specimen was peripheral blood mononuclear cells (PBMCs), taken at new diagnosis, from a patient treated with antithyroid drugs. The origin of this receptor is a woman aged 18-29 years with Graves disease. The chain has TRBV6-1 and TRBJ1-1, with 9 bases identical to TRBD1. CDR3 DNA: TGTGCCGGCAGTAAAACAGGGGGCTGGTTGGCTGAAGCTTTCTTT. Translation: CAGSKTGGWLAEAFF.